This T cell receptor (beta chain) was identified in a study of OX40 agonist ivuxolimab in advanced cancers. At the level of the study: A mean age of roughly 60 years, range about 20 to 85, was recorded, and about 83% were male.

TCRdb's table, derived via immunoSEQ multiplex PCR, lists solely in-frame clones and lacks some. The sample carries tens of thousands of clones, roughly 90% recorded once. CDR3 length: 15 residues. CDR1 and CDR2 (germline): MNHNS, SASEGT. V was shortened by 5 bases and J by 1 base, with 12 bases between the two germline ends. In its sample, this clone was seen once. The chain combines TRBV6-1 with TRBJ1-5; D possibly corresponds to TRBD1 (5 bases). This material consisted of CD4+ or CD8+ T cells sorted from blood, taken in a trial of the OX40 agonist ivuxolimab. The receptor's source is an adult with an advanced solid tumor such as melanoma, head and neck, liver or kidney cancer. The CDR3 DNA sequence: TGTGCCAGCAGTCTCCATGGGGGGAGCAATCAGCCCCAGCATTTT. Translation: CASSLHGGSNQPQHF.